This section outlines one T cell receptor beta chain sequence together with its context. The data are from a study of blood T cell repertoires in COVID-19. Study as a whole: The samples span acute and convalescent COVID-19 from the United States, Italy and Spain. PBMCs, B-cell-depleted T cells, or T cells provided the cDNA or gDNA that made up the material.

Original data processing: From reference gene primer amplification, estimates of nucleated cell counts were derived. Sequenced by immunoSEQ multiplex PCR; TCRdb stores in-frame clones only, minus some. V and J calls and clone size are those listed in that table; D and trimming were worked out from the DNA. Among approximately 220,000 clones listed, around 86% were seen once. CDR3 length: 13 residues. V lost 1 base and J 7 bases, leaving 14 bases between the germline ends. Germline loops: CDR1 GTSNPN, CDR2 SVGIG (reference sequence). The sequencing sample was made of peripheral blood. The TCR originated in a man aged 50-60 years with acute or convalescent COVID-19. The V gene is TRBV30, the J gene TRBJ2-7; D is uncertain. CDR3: CAWSASDLGEQYF. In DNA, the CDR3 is TGTGCCTGGAGTGCTTCCGACTTAGGAGAGCAGTACTTC.